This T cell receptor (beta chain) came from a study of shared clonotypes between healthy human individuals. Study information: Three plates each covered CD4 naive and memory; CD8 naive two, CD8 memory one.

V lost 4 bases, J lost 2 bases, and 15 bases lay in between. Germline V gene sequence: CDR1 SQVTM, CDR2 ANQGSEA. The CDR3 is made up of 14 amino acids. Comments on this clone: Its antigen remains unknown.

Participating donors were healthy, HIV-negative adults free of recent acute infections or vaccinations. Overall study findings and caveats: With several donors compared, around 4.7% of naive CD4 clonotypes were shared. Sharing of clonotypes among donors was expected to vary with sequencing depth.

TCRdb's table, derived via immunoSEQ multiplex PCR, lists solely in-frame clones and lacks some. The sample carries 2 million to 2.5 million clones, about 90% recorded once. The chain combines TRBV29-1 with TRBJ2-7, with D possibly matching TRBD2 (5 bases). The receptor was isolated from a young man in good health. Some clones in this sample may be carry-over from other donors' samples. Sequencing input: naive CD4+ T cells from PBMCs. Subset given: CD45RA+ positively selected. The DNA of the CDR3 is TGCAGCGTTGTCGAGGGCCCGGATCCCTACGAGCAGTACTTC. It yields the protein CSVVEGPDPYEQYF.